This TCR beta chain was identified during a study of blood T cell repertoires in COVID-19. Across the study: From T cells, B-cell-depleted T cells, or PBMCs came the material, which was cDNA or gDNA.

The data were produced by immunoSEQ multiplex PCR, yet TCRdb's version contains in-frame clones alone and is incomplete. The sample has about 360,000 clones, 86% seen once. Germline loops: CDR1 LNHDA, CDR2 SQIVND (reference sequence). CDR3 length: 15 amino acids. Trimming cost V 6 bases and J 0 bases; bases outside gene matches: 7. Seattle researchers signed up patients amid active infection and tracked them longitudinally. The source of this sequence is a woman aged 55-70 years with COVID-19, enrolled during active disease. The sequenced sample was peripheral blood. The rearrangement links TRBV19 to TRBJ1-2; 7 positions agree with TRBD1. This CDR3 is CASSLGDSTNYGYTF. DNA for the CDR3: TGTGCCAGTAGCCTTGGGGACAGTACTAACTATGGCTACACCTTC. Full variable domain (missing parts from reference TRBV19 and TRBJ1-2): DGGITQSPKYLFRKEGQNVTLSCEQNLNHDAMYWYRQDPGQGLRLIYYSQIVNDFQKGDIAEGYSVSREKKESFPLTVTSAQKNPTAFYLCASSLGDSTNYGYTFGSGTRLTVV.